This T cell receptor beta chain was recovered during a study of blood T cell repertoires in COVID-19. Whole-study context: Sites in the United States, Italy and Spain provided acute and convalescent COVID-19 samples. In each case, the material was cDNA or gDNA derived from T cells, B-cell-depleted T cells, or PBMCs.

Per the study methods: Scientists estimated how many nucleated cells there were by amplifying reference gene primers. Sequencing used immunoSEQ multiplex PCR; TCRdb keeps in-frame clones, though not all of them. That table gives V, J and clone size, and the DNA gave D and trimming. The sample records 350,000 to 450,000 clones, 75% to 90% being singletons. V lost 2 bases, J lost 2 bases, and 10 bases lay in between. The CDR3 extends over 14 amino acids. Germline V gene lookup returns CDR1 SGHRS and CDR2 YFSETQ. Sequencing input: peripheral blood. This chain uses TRBV5-1 with TRBJ1-1; the D gene is possibly TRBD1 (6 bases). The receptor was derived from a woman aged 55-69 years with COVID-19, enrolled during active disease. The chain's CDR3 is CASSFRGGNTEAFF. CDR3 sequence (DNA): TGCGCCAGCAGCTTCAGGGGTGGAAACACTGAAGCTTTCTTT.